Here is one T cell receptor (beta chain) with its context. Its antigen remains unidentified. Using immunoSEQ multiplex PCR, the repertoire was profiled, and TCRdb retains in-frame clones only, with some absent. This sample has over 85,000 clones, with 88% found just once. The germline CDR1 and CDR2 sequences are SGHRS and YFSETQ. The CDR3 spans 16 residues. The germline V and J ends were trimmed by 2 bases and 13 bases, with 27 bases remaining between them. These data originate in a study of cytomegalovirus exposure and HLA in healthy donors. Study-level results: Within the 130 or so validation repertoires, first-cohort TCR clusters tended to co-occur, according to a later analysis. Overall, approximately 150 TCR beta chains were annotated as cytomegalovirus-associated. A few CMV-associated chains were confirmed in vitro to be specific for CMV antigens.

This sequence joins TRBV5-1 and TRBJ1-2; D perhaps matches TRBD1 (6 bases). Sequenced sample: PBMCs. This TCR was recovered from a woman in her twenties or thirties in good health and CMV-seropositive. Written as DNA, the CDR3 is TGCGCCAGCAGCTTACTACCGGGGGGCCCCTCTATTGAGCTCACCTTC. It specifies CASSLLPGGPSIELTF.